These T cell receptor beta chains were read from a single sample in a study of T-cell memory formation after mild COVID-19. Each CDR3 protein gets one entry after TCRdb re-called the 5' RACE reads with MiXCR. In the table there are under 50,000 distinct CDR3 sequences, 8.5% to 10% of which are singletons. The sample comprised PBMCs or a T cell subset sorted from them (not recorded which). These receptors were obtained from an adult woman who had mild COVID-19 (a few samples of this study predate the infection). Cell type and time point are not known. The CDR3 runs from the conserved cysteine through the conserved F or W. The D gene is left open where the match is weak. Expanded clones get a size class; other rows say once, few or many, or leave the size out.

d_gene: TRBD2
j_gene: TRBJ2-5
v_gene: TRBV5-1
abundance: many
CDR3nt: TGTGCCAGCAGCTTAGCGGGGAGCCAAGAGACCCAGTACTTC
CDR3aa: CASSLAGSQETQYF

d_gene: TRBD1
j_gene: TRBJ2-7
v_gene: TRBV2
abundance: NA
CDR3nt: TGTGCCAGCAGTGCCGCACCCGGACAGGGGGAAGAGTACGAGCAGTACTTC
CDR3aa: CASSAAPGQGEEYEQYF

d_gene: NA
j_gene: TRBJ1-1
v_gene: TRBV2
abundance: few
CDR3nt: TGTGCCAGCATGAGGAACACTGAAGCTTTCTTT
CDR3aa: CASMRNTEAFF

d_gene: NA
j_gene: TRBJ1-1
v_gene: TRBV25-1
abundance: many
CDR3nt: TGTGCCAGCAAACGAGACACGGACAGATACACTGAAGCTTTCTTT
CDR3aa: CASKRDTDRYTEAFF

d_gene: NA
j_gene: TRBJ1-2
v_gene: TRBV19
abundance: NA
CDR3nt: TGTGCCAGTAGATTGGGGAAGGACTATGGCTACACCTTC
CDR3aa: CASRLGKDYGYTF

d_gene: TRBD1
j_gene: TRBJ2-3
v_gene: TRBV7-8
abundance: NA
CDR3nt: TGTGCCAGCAGCCTCCGGGACAGGGTTATAGATACGCAGTATTTT
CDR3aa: CASSLRDRVIDTQYF

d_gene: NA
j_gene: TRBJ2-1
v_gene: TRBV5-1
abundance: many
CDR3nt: TGCGCCAGCAGCTTGGGGAGGGGACTCAATGAGCAGTTCTTC
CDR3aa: CASSLGRGLNEQFF

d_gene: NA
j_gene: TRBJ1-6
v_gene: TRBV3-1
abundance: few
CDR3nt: TGTGCCAGCAGCCTCAGGGTGTACTCCTATAATTCACCCCTCCACTTT
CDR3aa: CASSLRVYSYNSPLHF

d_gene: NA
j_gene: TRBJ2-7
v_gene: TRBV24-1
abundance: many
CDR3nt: TGTGCCACCCCCGGCGAGGGCCGAACCTCCTACGAGCAGTACTTC
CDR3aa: CATPGEGRTSYEQYF

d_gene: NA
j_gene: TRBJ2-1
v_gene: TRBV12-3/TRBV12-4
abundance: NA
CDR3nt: TGTGCCAGCACCTTAGGACTACGCGGGGCGGAGGAGCAGTTCTTC
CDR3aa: CASTLGLRGAEEQFF

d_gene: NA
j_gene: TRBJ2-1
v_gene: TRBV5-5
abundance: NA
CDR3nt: TGTGCCAGCAGCTTGGTCGGGGGCCGGGGGGAGCAGTTCTTC
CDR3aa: CASSLVGGRGEQFF

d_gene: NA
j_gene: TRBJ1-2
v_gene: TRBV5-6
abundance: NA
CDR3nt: TGTGCCAGCAGCTTGTTACCAGGATCCGGCTATGGCTACACCTTC
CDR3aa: CASSLLPGSGYGYTF

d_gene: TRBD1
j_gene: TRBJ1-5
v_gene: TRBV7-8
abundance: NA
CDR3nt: TGTGCCAGCAGCCCTACAGGGGGCGGGCCTAGCAATCAGCCCCAGCATTTT
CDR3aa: CASSPTGGGPSNQPQHF

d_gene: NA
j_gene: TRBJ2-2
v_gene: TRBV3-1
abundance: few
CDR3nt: TGTGCCAGCAGCCAAGGCTTGTCAGCGAACACCGGGGAGCTGTTTTTT
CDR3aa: CASSQGLSANTGELFF

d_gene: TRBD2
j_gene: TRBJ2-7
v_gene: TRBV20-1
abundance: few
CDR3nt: TGCAGTGCCCAAAAATCGGGGGGAGCCTACGAGCAGTACTTC
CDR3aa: CSAQKSGGAYEQYF

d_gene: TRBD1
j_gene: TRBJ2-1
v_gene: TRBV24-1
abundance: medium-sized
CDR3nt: TGTGCCACCAGTGGGATCCGGGACAGATCGGACAATGAGCAGTTCTTC
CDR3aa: CATSGIRDRSDNEQFF

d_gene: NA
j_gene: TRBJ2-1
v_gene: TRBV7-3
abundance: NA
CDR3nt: TGTGCCAGCAGCTTAATGAGAAACAATGAGCAGTTCTTC
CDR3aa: CASSLMRNNEQFF

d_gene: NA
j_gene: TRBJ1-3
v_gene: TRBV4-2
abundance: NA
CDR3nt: TGTGCCAGCAGCCAGGAAAGGGCCTCTTCTGGAAACACCATATATTTT
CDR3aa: CASSQERASSGNTIYF